This T cell receptor (beta chain) was obtained from a study of cytomegalovirus exposure and HLA in healthy donors (dated by TCRdb to about 2017). The study in broad terms: An earlier analysis of about 530 of the donors reported 250 to 300 Gb of sequence data and roughly 120 million unique TCR beta sequences obtained from about 179 million T cells. An early release covering about 600 HLA-typed donors comprised approximately 290 gigabases of sequencing data and roughly 86 million unique TCR sequences. Of the 300 to 400 genotyped donors, about 80% fell in the genetic ancestry cluster associated with self-reported Caucasian donors. The study aimed to test whether cataloging public T cell receptors could reveal signatures of past pathogen exposure. The T cell repertoires of several hundred subjects were profiled by immunosequencing and related to cytomegalovirus serostatus. Along with the approximately 670-subject first cohort, a separate validation cohort of over a hundred different subjects was used. High-throughput TCR immunosequencing, statistical association of individual TCRs with disease status, and machine learning were combined to predict cytomegalovirus infection status. In a later analysis, previously published TCR beta repertoires from some 640 donors were re-analyzed and high-resolution HLA genotyping was added so that TCR occurrence patterns could be studied. In the later analysis, no new phenotypic data were used to find candidate immune exposures; instead, reliance was placed on TCR beta sequences and their occurrence across donors. To decide whether each TCR beta V gene segment behaved as functional or pseudogenic, an earlier analysis of approximately 590 of the donors relied on high-throughput TCR beta sequencing. Alongside the repertoire data, information on donor age, sex, ethnicity and CMV serostatus was compiled. In a later genetic analysis, genome-wide SNP genotypes for about 65% of the roughly 670 donors were used, and that subset was treated as a discovery cohort. All discovery cohort repertoires had been generated using a single sequencing platform. Both class I and class II loci were covered by HLA typing, at four-digit resolution. The number of donors typed differed by locus, with roughly 629-640 for A, B, C, DRB1 and DQB1, around 500 for DQA1, over 600 for DPA1, and approximately 470 for DPB1. Several DR-DQ haplotypes were treated as single units for association and clustering because of strong linkage in the cohort. Across around 400 genotyped donors of the cohort, an average of roughly 200,000 unique TCR beta nucleotide sequences per donor were sequenced, and approximately 17% of those sequences were non-productive.

Library generation was performed with the immunoSEQ multiplex PCR assay. A mixture of 60 forward primers for TCR Vbeta segments and 13 reverse primers for TCR Jbeta segments was used in the multiplex PCR. A multiplex PCR assay on genomic DNA amplified the CDR3 region of rearranged TCR beta genes. On the Illumina HiSeq System, the amplified TCR beta libraries were sequenced as 87-base-pair reads. As for the authors' bioinformatics: In a later analysis, tens of millions of unique TCR beta chains were counted across the approximately 640 repertoires, and roughly 10 million of these chains were shared by at least two donors. Raw reads were error-corrected and collapsed into unique sequences by a nearest-neighbor algorithm in which closely related sequences were merged to remove PCR and sequencing errors. CDR3 sequences were aligned to IMGT reference sequences to assign V, D and J gene segments. For a sequence to be retained, a match of at least six nucleotides was required to both a V gene segment and a J gene segment. Rearrangements were classified as productive when the CDR3 lacked stop codons and remained in frame with V and J, and all other rearrangements were classified as non-productive. CDR3 was defined according to IMGT convention as the region running from the second conserved V-encoded cysteine to the conserved J-encoded phenylalanine. The earlier analysis of fewer than 750 of the donors excluded sequences that lacked an unambiguous match to a single V gene segment. An earlier analysis of just under 600 of the donors called V segments functional above 56.7% productive rearrangements and segregating when the between-donor standard deviation exceeded 5%. A statistical classification framework was developed to diagnose cytomegalovirus status using the catalog of TCR beta chain sequences. In a later analysis, V and J genes were assigned by comparing TCR nucleotide sequences against IMGT/GENE-DB human TR gene sequences. Using the TCRdist pipeline, a later analysis assigned CDR3 sequences along with most-parsimonious VDJ recombination scenarios. A later analysis defined each TCR beta chain by its CDR3 amino acid sequence plus V-gene family, and excluded reads lacking a unique V-gene family. In a later analysis, 550 to 650 highly shared, low-generation-probability nucleotide sequences were removed to address suspected cross-contamination and a sequencing artifact. In a later analysis, a clonal expansion index for each public chain was calculated from normalized within-repertoire ranks of inferred template counts. Generation probabilities in a later analysis came from a VDJ recombination model fitted to out-of-frame rearrangements, and those results were checked against IGoR. A later analysis scored TCR-TCR, TCR-HLA and TCR-CMV co-occurrence with hypergeometric tests, applying a repertoire-size bias correction to TCR pairs. In a later analysis, false discovery rates were estimated by permuting HLA or CMV assignments 20 times. In a later analysis, co-occurring TCRs were grouped using DBSCAN, and TCRdist sequence similarity was added for clustering within HLA-allele-positive subsets. For co-occurrence clustering, repertoires with fewer than 30,000 or more than 120,000 public chains were excluded, along with a handful of repertoires with anomalous nucleotide sharing. This immuneACCESS table, as held by TCRdb, lists in-frame sequences with V and J called but not all clones. Of the missing ones, under half trace to an unresolved V gene in checked studies; the others have no known cause. V, J and clone size derive from that table, while D and trimming were established from the DNA sequence. The sample table holds 150,000 to 200,000 clones, of which 65% to 90% were seen once. The ten largest clonotypes hold about 2.5% of the sample.

Trimming removed 6 bases from V and 3 bases from J, leaving 15 bases between the germline ends. Including cysteine and phenylalanine, the CDR3 has 15 amino acids. The entry retains the CDR3 DNA only, 45 bases that are in frame from base 1. In the germline V gene (reference sequence), CDR1 corresponds to MNHEY and CDR2 to SMNVEV. The cohort consisted of more than 650 healthy bone marrow donors. At the time of sampling, all cohort members were nominally healthy, though unrecorded immune exposures were likely present. The donor tested CMV seronegative, placing the donor among the approximately 400 seronegative members of the cohort. A peripheral blood sample was collected from each donor, and TCR beta sequencing was performed on peripheral blood mononuclear cells. Genomic DNA extraction from the blood cell samples was performed with the Qiagen DNeasy Blood Extraction Kit. As concerns this clone: No cognate antigen has been identified for it. Base-call qualities are not available, and no considerably larger clone is one nucleotide away.

Here is what the overall study found, with its caveats: A later analysis found that TCR association rates varied across HLA loci, with DRB1 alleles showing the most associated TCRs and HLA-C alleles the fewest. The earlier analysis of 587 of the donors excluded over 15 rarely observed V segments, including chromosome 9 orphons, because counts were too low. The presence/absence analyses assumed that sequencing depth was roughly uniform across donors, and that assumption may not be true. In vitro tests confirmed that a few of the cytomegalovirus-associated TCR beta chains recognize cytomegalovirus antigens. A cluster of highly shared sequence variants was judged likely to be a technical artifact of the sequencing pipeline. Cytomegalovirus status was reported to be diagnosed by the classifier with high specificity and sensitivity in both the original and validation cohorts. CMV serostatus was the only immune exposure information available for the cohort. In the study, around 160 TCR beta chains were listed as associated with cytomegalovirus. Some IMGT-functional V segments, including TRBV6-2 and TRBV6-3, could not be distinguished by the 87-base-pair reads and were therefore excluded. Most TCR sequences were seen in very few donors, while some public TCRs were found in many individuals. A later analysis associated about 17,000 TCR beta sequences with specific HLA alleles at a false discovery rate of 0.05. In an earlier analysis of a few hundred of the donors, most TCR beta V segments were observed in productive rearrangements about 90% or about 30% of the time, broadly matching IMGT annotations. Correlated functional status among segregating V segments might be attributable to linkage disequilibrium, but an unknown experimental factor could not be ruled out. The authors suggested that the approach could potentially be extended to other disease states and immunological phenotypes. A later analysis reported that several top co-occurrence clusters appeared linked to parvovirus B19, influenza, CMV and Epstein-Barr virus. This cohort had only TCR beta chains sequenced, and the lack of alpha or paired-chain data limited which features could be detected. In a later analysis, most CMV-associated TCR beta chains were found to appear HLA-restricted, with HLA associations seemingly driven largely by CMV exposure. A further reported finding was that TCR beta sequences accurately predicted the HLA-A and HLA-B alleles for most subjects in the first cohort. In a later analysis, HLA-associated TCR beta chains were found to be more clonally expanded and to have lower generation probabilities than equally common non-associated chains. A later genetic analysis associated a missense DCLRE1C variant with V-gene and J-gene trimming of TCR beta chains, and an independent cohort replicated the association. When HLA alleles, especially DR and DQ, strongly co-occurred, attributing TCR associations to individual alleles was difficult. HLA typing was unavailable for some donors at each locus, so association tests used only the typed subset. A later genetic analysis reported fewer N-insertions in productive TCRs among donors in an Asian-associated ancestry cluster than the roughly 690-donor mean.

Input material: PBMCs. This clonotype originated in a woman between 45 and 60 years old in good health and CMV-seronegative. This chain is built from TRBV27 and TRBJ1-5; perhaps TRBD1 is the D gene, with 6 bases matching. The CDR3 protein: CASSSPGQPNQPQHF. The DNA is TGTGCCAGCAGCTCACCCGGACAGCCCAATCAGCCCCAGCATTTT.